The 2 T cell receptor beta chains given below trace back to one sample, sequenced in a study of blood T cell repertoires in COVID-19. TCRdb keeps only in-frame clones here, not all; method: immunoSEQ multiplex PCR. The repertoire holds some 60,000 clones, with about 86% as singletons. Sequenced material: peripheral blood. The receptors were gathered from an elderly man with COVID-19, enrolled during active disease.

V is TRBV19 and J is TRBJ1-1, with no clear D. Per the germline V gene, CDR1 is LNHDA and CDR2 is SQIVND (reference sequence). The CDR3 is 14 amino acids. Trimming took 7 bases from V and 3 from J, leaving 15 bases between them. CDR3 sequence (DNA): TGTGCCAGTACCCTCTCCGGGATGGACACTGAAGCTTTCTTT. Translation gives CASTLSGMDTEAFF.

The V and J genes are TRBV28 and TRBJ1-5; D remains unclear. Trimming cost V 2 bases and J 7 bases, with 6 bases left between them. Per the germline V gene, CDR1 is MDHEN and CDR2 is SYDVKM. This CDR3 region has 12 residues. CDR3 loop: CASSLGGQPQHF. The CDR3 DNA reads TGTGCCAGCAGTTTAGGCGGACAGCCCCAGCATTTT.